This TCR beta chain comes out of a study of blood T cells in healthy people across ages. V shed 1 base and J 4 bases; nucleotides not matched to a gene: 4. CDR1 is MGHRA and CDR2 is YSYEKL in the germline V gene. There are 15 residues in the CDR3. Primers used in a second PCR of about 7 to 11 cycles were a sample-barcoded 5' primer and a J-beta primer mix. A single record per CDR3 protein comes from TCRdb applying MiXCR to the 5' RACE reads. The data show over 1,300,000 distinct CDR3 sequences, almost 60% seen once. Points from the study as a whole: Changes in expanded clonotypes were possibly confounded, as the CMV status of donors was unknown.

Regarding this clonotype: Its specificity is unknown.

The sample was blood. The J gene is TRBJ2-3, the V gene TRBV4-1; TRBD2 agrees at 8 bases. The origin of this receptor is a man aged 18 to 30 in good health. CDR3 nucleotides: TGCGCCAGCAGCCAAGCTTTCGGGGGGGCAGATACGCAGTATTTT. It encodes CASSQAFGGADTQYF.